The clone carrying this T cell receptor (beta chain) was observed a handful of times. Its antigen is currently unknown. The sample originates from a study of molecular identifiers for immune sequencing clone quantification. Study conclusions and caveats: Clones above 20 RNA copies contained over 98% of effector molecules and under 1% of naive molecules.

V dropped 1 base and J dropped 1 base, with 16 bases sitting between them. The CDR3 totals 17 residues. Naive CD8 libraries came from around 20,000 to 990,000 sorted cells with 10%, 30% or 50% RNA. Sorting isolated naive CD8 T cells as CD8+CD4-CCR7+CD45RA+ events. MiXCR, applied by TCRdb to the PCR reads, yields one record per CDR3 protein. The repertoire holds about 640,000 distinct CDR3 sequences, with about 20% as singletons. Sequenced material: naive CD8+ T cells from blood, with Jurkat cell RNA spiked in. The sample's subset: FACS-sorted CD8+CD4-CCR7+CD45RA+ naive T cells. The source of this sequence is a human donor in good health. Some libraries in this study had Jurkat cell RNA spiked in. The chain couples TRBV23-1 to TRBJ1-1; D perhaps matches TRBD1 (5 bases). TRBV23-1 is recorded as an ORF, its role being uncertain. CDR3 protein: CASSQLPGRRPNTEAFF. The CDR3 DNA reads TGCGCCAGCAGTCAATTACCGGGACGAAGACCGAACACTGAAGCTTTCTTT.